This T cell receptor beta chain was recorded in a study of shared clonotypes between healthy human individuals. The CDR3 is 17 residues long. V was clipped by 6 bases and J by 1 base; unmatched bases: 10. Germline V gene sequence: CDR1 WNHNN, CDR2 SYGVQD (reference sequence). As regards this clone: Its specificity is not known.

Whole-study results and caveats: All-four-donor shared clonotypes had higher generation probabilities than non-shared clonotypes did. What limited the represented genetic and exposure-history diversity was the small number of donors.

Profiling relied on immunoSEQ multiplex PCR, and the TCRdb table lists in-frame clones only, not all of them. Among around 2,000,000 clones listed, over 85% were seen once. The J gene is TRBJ2-2, the V gene TRBV10-1, with TRBD2 matching 8 bases. Sample: naive CD4+ T cells sorted from blood. Subset indicated: CD45RA+ positively selected. The receptor was derived from a man between 18 and 35 years old in good health. The CDR3 region has the DNA TGCGCCAGCAGCCCCGTGTTAGCGGGAAAGAACACCGGGGAGCTGTTTTTT. Protein sequence: CASSPVLAGKNTGELFF.